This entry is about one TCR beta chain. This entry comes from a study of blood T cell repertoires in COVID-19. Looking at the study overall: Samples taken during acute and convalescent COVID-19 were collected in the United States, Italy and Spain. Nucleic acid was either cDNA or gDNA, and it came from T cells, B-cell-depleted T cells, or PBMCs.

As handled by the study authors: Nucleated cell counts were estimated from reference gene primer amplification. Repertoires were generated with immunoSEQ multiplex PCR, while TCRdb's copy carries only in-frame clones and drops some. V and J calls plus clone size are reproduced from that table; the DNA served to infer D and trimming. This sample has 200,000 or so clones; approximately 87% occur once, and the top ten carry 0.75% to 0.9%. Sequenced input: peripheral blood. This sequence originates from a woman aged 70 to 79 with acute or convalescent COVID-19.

The CDR3 coding sequence is TGTGCCATCGCCCCAGGGGATGGCATTCAGTACTTC. Translated, it gives CAIAPGDGIQYF. The chain carries TRBV10-3 and TRBJ2-4; a weak D match, TRBD1 (6 bases). This CDR3 has 12 amino acids. CDR1 and CDR2 from the germline V gene are ENHRY and SYGVKD. The V gene lost 8 bases and the J gene lost 9 bases, with 14 bases spanning the gap.